What follows describes a single T cell receptor beta chain. This clone has only one observation. Its antigen is not yet known. No much larger clone is present one base from it, and per-base qualities are unavailable. The cohort consisted of 650 to 700 healthy bone marrow donors. All cohort members were sampled while nominally healthy, although unrecorded immune exposures were likely present. The donor tested CMV seronegative, placing the donor among the approximately 360 seronegative members of the cohort. A peripheral blood sample was provided by each donor, and peripheral blood mononuclear cells were used for TCR beta sequencing. Genomic DNA was extracted from the blood cell samples with the Qiagen DNeasy Blood Extraction Kit. This record comes from a study of cytomegalovirus exposure and HLA in healthy donors (dated by TCRdb to the late 2010s). Some background on the complete study: According to an earlier analysis of 550 to 750 of the donors, about 179 million T cells yielded 117 million unique TCR beta sequences and roughly 280 Gb of sequence data. Approximately 330 gigabases of sequencing data and around 85 million unique TCR sequences made up an early release that covered under 750 HLA-typed donors. Of the 398 genotyped donors, about 80% fell in the genetic ancestry cluster associated with self-reported Caucasian donors. The aim of the study was to test whether cataloging public T cell receptors could identify signatures of past pathogen exposure. The study used immunosequencing to profile the T cell repertoires of 666 subjects and linked those repertoires to cytomegalovirus serostatus. A separate validation cohort of 100 to 150 different subjects was used in addition to the approximately 610-subject first cohort. High-throughput TCR immunosequencing, statistical association of individual TCRs with disease status, and machine learning were combined to predict cytomegalovirus infection status. In a later analysis, previously published TCR beta repertoires from 600 to 850 donors were re-analyzed and high-resolution HLA genotyping was added so that TCR occurrence patterns could be studied. Rather than drawing on any new phenotypic data, the later analysis identified candidate immune exposures from TCR beta sequences and the way those sequences occurred across donors. An earlier analysis of some 500 of the donors used high-throughput TCR beta sequencing to judge whether each TCR beta V gene segment behaved as functional or pseudogenic. Donor age, sex, ethnicity and CMV serostatus were compiled together with the repertoire data. A later genetic analysis took genome-wide SNP genotypes for about three fifths of the 666 donors and used that subset as a discovery cohort. Every repertoire in the discovery cohort had been generated on one and the same sequencing platform. Class I and class II HLA loci were covered by the typing at four-digit resolution. The number of donors typed differed by locus, with about 629-630 for A, B, C, DRB1 and DQB1, roughly 550 for DQA1, some 570 for DPA1, and roughly 450 for DPB1. Four or five DR-DQ haplotypes were handled as single units for association and clustering, since linkage in the cohort was strong. Among 398 genotyped donors of the cohort, an average of about 240,000 unique TCR beta nucleotide sequences were sequenced per donor, 15% to 20% of them non-productive.

Overall study results and their limits: Presence/absence analyses assumed roughly uniform sequencing depth across donors, an assumption that may not hold. A later genetic analysis reported fewer N-insertions in productive TCRs among donors in an Asian-associated ancestry cluster than the approximately 700-donor mean. A few of the identified cytomegalovirus-associated TCR beta chains were confirmed in vitro to be specific for cytomegalovirus antigens. Most TCR sequences were observed very rarely across donors, whereas some public TCRs were present in many individuals. The classifier was reported to diagnose cytomegalovirus status with high specificity and sensitivity in both the original cohort and the validation cohort. A later analysis found that TCR association rates varied across HLA loci, with DRB1 alleles showing the most associated TCRs and HLA-C alleles the fewest. The authors suggested that the approach could potentially be generalized to other disease states and immunological phenotypes. In a later analysis, HLA-associated TCR beta chains showed more clonal expansion and lower generation probabilities than non-associated chains that were equally common. Assigning TCR associations to individual alleles was difficult when HLA alleles, especially DR and DQ, strongly co-occurred. A group of highly shared sequence variants was considered likely to be a technical artifact of the sequencing pipeline. In a later analysis, several top co-occurrence clusters were reported to appear linked to parvovirus B19, influenza, CMV and Epstein-Barr virus. In a later analysis, most CMV-associated TCR beta chains were found to appear HLA-restricted, with HLA associations seemingly driven largely by CMV exposure. Only TCR beta chains were sequenced in this cohort, and the absence of alpha or paired-chain data limited detectable features. Correlated functional status among segregating V segments might be attributable to linkage disequilibrium, but an unknown experimental factor could not be ruled out. An earlier analysis of some 560 of the donors showed that most TCR beta V segments appeared in productive rearrangements either about 90% or about 30% of the time, which broadly matched IMGT annotations. Approximately 16 rarely observed V segments, including chromosome 9 orphons, were excluded from the earlier analysis of about 600 of the donors because counts were too low. A further reported finding was that TCR beta sequences accurately predicted the HLA-A and HLA-B alleles for most subjects in the first cohort. V-gene and J-gene trimming of TCR beta chains was associated with a missense DCLRE1C variant in a later genetic analysis, and the association was replicated in an independent cohort. Specific HLA alleles were associated with 15,000 to 20,000 TCR beta sequences at a false discovery rate of 0.05 in a later analysis. Because HLA typing was unavailable for some donors at each locus, only the typed subset was used in association tests. A total of about 180 TCR beta chains were listed by the study as associated with cytomegalovirus. Immune exposure information for the cohort was limited to CMV serostatus.

Receptor libraries were prepared by the immunoSEQ multiplex PCR assay. The multiplex PCR relied on a mix of 60 forward primers for TCR Vbeta segments and 13 reverse primers for TCR Jbeta segments. The CDR3 region of rearranged TCR beta genes was amplified from genomic DNA by a multiplex PCR assay. The Illumina HiSeq System was used to sequence the amplified TCR beta libraries as 87-base-pair reads. Concerning the study's data processing: In a later analysis, tens of millions of unique TCR beta chains were counted across the approximately 670 repertoires, and roughly 11 million of these chains were shared by at least two donors. Raw reads were error-corrected and collapsed into unique sequences with a nearest-neighbor algorithm that merged closely related sequences to remove PCR and sequencing errors. To assign V, D and J gene segments, CDR3 sequences were aligned to IMGT reference sequences. For a sequence to be retained, a match of at least six nucleotides to both a V gene segment and a J gene segment was required. Rearrangements were classified as productive when the CDR3 lacked stop codons and remained in frame with V and J, and all other rearrangements were classified as non-productive. Following IMGT convention, CDR3 was defined as the stretch from the second conserved V-encoded cysteine to the conserved J-encoded phenylalanine. In an earlier analysis of just under 600 of the donors, sequences lacking an unambiguous match to a single V gene segment were excluded. An earlier analysis of about 590 of the donors classified V segments as functional when productive rearrangements were above 56.7% and as segregating when the standard deviation between donors was above 5%. A statistical classification framework was built for diagnosing cytomegalovirus status from the catalog of TCR beta chain sequences. In a later analysis, V and J genes were assigned by comparing TCR nucleotide sequences against IMGT/GENE-DB human TR gene sequences. The TCRdist pipeline was used in a later analysis to assign CDR3 sequences and most-parsimonious VDJ recombination scenarios. In a later analysis, each TCR beta chain was defined by its CDR3 amino acid sequence together with its V-gene family, and reads lacking a unique V-gene family were excluded. To address suspected cross-contamination and a sequencing artifact, a later analysis removed 592 highly shared, low-generation-probability nucleotide sequences. In a later analysis, a clonal expansion index for each public chain was calculated from normalized within-repertoire ranks of inferred template counts. A later analysis computed generation probabilities with a VDJ recombination model fitted to out-of-frame rearrangements, and checked the results against IGoR. A later analysis scored TCR-TCR, TCR-HLA and TCR-CMV co-occurrence with hypergeometric tests, applying a repertoire-size bias correction to TCR pairs. In a later analysis, false discovery rates were estimated by permuting HLA or CMV assignments 20 times. A later analysis grouped co-occurring TCRs with DBSCAN, adding TCRdist sequence similarity when clustering within HLA-allele-positive subsets. Repertoires with fewer than 30,000 or more than 120,000 public chains were left out of co-occurrence clustering, as were five repertoires with anomalous nucleotide sharing. The table was pulled from immuneACCESS by TCRdb, which kept in-frame rearrangements only. Such tables lose some clones; where checked, under half of the loss comes from unresolved V genes, and the rest has no known cause. V, J and clone size are those of that table, while D and trimming were read from the DNA. The table for this sample lists around 32,000 clones; 35% to 55% of them were counted only once. Together, the top ten hold 2% of the sample.

The clonotype comes from a woman aged 45-59 years in good health and CMV-seronegative. The sample taken for sequencing was PBMCs.

The nucleotide sequence reads as follows: TGTGCCAGCAGCGTTCTCAGCGGGGGGGCATCTCAGTACTTC. Its protein is CASSVLSGGASQYF. The chain is encoded by TRBV2 joined to TRBJ2-5; a stretch of 10 junction bases matches TRBD2. CDR3 length: 14 amino acids, cysteine to phenylalanine. Only the CDR3 portion is preserved as DNA: 42 bases, with reading frame beginning at the first base. For this chain, trimming is 6 bases at the V end and 11 bases at the J end, and the number of junction bases without a gene match is 12. In the germline V gene, CDR1 corresponds to SNHLY and CDR2 to FYNNEI. The CDR3 plus the reference TRBV2 and TRBJ2-5 genes for the other parts give the full variable domain: EPEVTQTPSHQVTQMGQEVILRCVPISNHLYFYWYRQILGQKVEFLVSFYNNEISEKSEIFDDQFSVERPDGSNFTLKIRSTKLEDSAMYFCASSVLSGGASQYFGPGTRLLVL.